Listed here are 30 T cell receptor beta chains from one sample, sequenced in a study of T cell responses to AZD1222 COVID-19 vaccine. Assay: immunoSEQ multiplex PCR; the TCRdb copy retains only in-frame clones and omits some. The sample consists of over 130,000 clones, more than 90% of them appearing once. Source: peripheral blood, taken on day 0 of AZD1222 vaccination. The receptors come from an adult in good health.

V gene TRBV3-1 (or the pseudogene TRBV3-2) combines with J gene TRBJ1-2; tentatively, D is TRBD1 (5 bases). Per the germline V gene, CDR1 is LGHDT and CDR2 is YNNKEL (reference sequence). V lost 1 base and J 1 base, leaving 7 bases between the germline ends. The CDR3 is 14 amino acids. Written as DNA, the CDR3 is TGTGCCAGCAGCCAAGCGGGGGTTAACTATGGCTACACCTTC. This gives the protein CASSQAGVNYGYTF.

The chain couples TRBV27 to TRBJ2-7; 7 bases are shared with TRBD2. CDR3 length: 15 residues. Germline V CDR1 and CDR2: MNHEY, SMNVEV (reference sequence). The V gene end was trimmed by 3 bases and the J gene end by 6 bases; junction bases not matched to a gene: 11. CDR3 sequence: CASSFSVRESGEQYF. CDR3 coding DNA: TGTGCCAGCAGTTTTTCGGTGCGGGAGAGTGGCGAGCAGTACTTC.

This sequence joins TRBV7-9 and TRBJ2-5, with D tentatively TRBD1 or TRBD2 (5 bases each). This CDR3 comprises 15 residues. Trimming took off 2 bases at V and 4 bases at J, with 14 bases between the two ends. Germline V gives CDR1 SEHNR, CDR2 FQNEAQ (reference sequence). Here the CDR3 reads CASSLWSGGRETQYF. In DNA form, the CDR3 reads TGTGCCAGCAGCTTATGGAGTGGGGGTCGAGAGACCCAGTACTTC.

The gene calls are TRBV7-2 and TRBJ2-5; D unresolved. Germline CDR1 SGHTA, CDR2 FQGNSA. The CDR3 totals 12 residues. V lost 5 bases to trimming and J lost 7 bases, with 11 bases between them. The CDR3 nucleotides are TGTGCCAGCAGCGACACATCGCGGACCCAGTACTTC. This gives the protein CASSDTSRTQYF.

The V call is TRBV4-2, the J call TRBJ2-7; TRBD2 aligns across 7 bases. From germline, CDR1 is LGHNA and CDR2 YNFKEQ. This CDR3 has 14 residues. Trimming removed 10 bases from V and 0 bases from J; junction bases left unmatched: 9. As DNA, the CDR3 is TGTGCCAACCATTCTACTAGCGACTCCTACGAGCAGTACTTC. Its translation: CANHSTSDSYEQYF.

The sample holds a few counts of this clone. The V call is TRBV7-6, the J call TRBJ2-7; D uncertain. V lost 5 bases and J lost 2, with 10 bases in between. Per germline, CDR1 SGHVS and CDR2 FNYEAQ. The CDR3 length is 13 residues. The CDR3 DNA reads TGTGCCAGCAGCCCCCGGATGACCTACGAGCAGTACTTC. Encoded protein: CASSPRMTYEQYF.

This chain joins TRBV9 and TRBJ1-2, with D perhaps TRBD1 (6 bases). Between the trimmed V and J ends, which lost 3 bases and 7 bases, there was a span of 19 bases. The CDR3 is made up of 15 amino acids. Looked up from germline, CDR1 is SGDLS and CDR2 is YYNGEE. CDR3 nucleotide sequence: TGTGCCAGCAGCGCGCCGAATAGAGGACAGTTTGGCTACACCTTC. Translated, it gives CASSAPNRGQFGYTF.

The V call is TRBV6-5, the J call TRBJ1-6, with no clear D. There are 15 residues in the CDR3. V was shortened by 6 bases and J by 3 bases, with 12 bases between the two germline ends. CDR1 and CDR2 (germline): MNHEY, SVGAGI. CDR3 region: CASRAPALYNSPLHF. The CDR3 DNA follows: TGTGCCAGCAGGGCTCCCGCGCTCTATAATTCACCCCTCCACTTT.

This chain joins TRBV11-2 and TRBJ1-2; 8 nucleotides agree with TRBD1. Germline trimming cut 4 bases from V and 0 bases from J; bases unmatched to any gene: 7. CDR1 and CDR2 (germline): SGHAT, FQNNGV. The CDR3 covers 16 residues. The CDR3 loop reads CASSSPRDRTNYGYTF. As DNA, the CDR3 is TGTGCCAGCAGCTCCCCCCGGGACAGGACTAACTATGGCTACACCTTC.

The rearrangement uses TRBV18 and TRBJ1-5; 11 positions agree with TRBD1. This CDR3 comprises 16 residues. Germline CDR1 KGHSH, CDR2 LQKENI. Losses at the gene ends were 5 bases for V and 6 bases for J; bases not matched to a gene: 9. The CDR3 nucleotides are TGTGCCAGCTCATCCTCGGACAGGGGGCAGGGTCAGCCCCAGCATTTT. Translating gives CASSSSDRGQGQPQHF.

The rearrangement uses TRBV2 and TRBJ1-4, with D possibly being TRBD1 (5 bases). This CDR3 has 14 amino acids. Germline-derived CDR1 and CDR2 are SNHLY and FYNNEI. Trimming shortened V by 7 bases and J by 3 bases, and 12 bases separated the two germline ends. CDR3: CASILDSSNEKLFF. Here the CDR3 DNA reads TGTGCCAGCATCTTAGACAGCTCTAATGAAAAACTGTTTTTT.

V is TRBV7-9 and J is TRBJ1-4; 9 bases fit TRBD1. This CDR3 is built from 14 residues. CDR1 SEHNR and CDR2 FQNEAQ come from the germline V gene (reference sequence). V dropped 6 bases and J dropped 4; count of bases not matched to a gene: 3. For the CDR3, the DNA is TGTGCCAGCAGACAGGGGGCGGGTAATGAAAAACTGTTTTTT. Protein product: CASRQGAGNEKLFF.

The chain recombines TRBV19 with TRBJ2-3; the D gene is possibly TRBD1 (6 bases). V lost 7 bases, J lost 0 bases, and 11 bases lay in between. The CDR3 has 14 amino acids. CDR1 is LNHDA and CDR2 is SQIVND in the germline V gene (reference sequence). The CDR3 loop reads CASTRQASTDTQYF. The DNA for the CDR3 is TGTGCCAGTACGCGACAGGCTAGCACAGATACGCAGTATTTT.

The chain has TRBV7-6 and TRBJ1-1, with no clear D. Per the germline V gene, CDR1 is SGHVS and CDR2 is FNYEAQ. Trimming cost V 5 bases and J 0 bases, with 16 bases left between them. The CDR3 loop spans 16 amino acids. The CDR3 sequence is CASSPERGSMNTEAFF. Here the CDR3 DNA reads TGTGCCAGCAGCCCTGAGCGGGGTAGTATGAACACTGAAGCTTTCTTT.

The table lists this clone with a count of one. The J gene is TRBJ1-5, the V gene TRBV2; D possibly corresponds to TRBD1 (5 bases). Between the trimmed V and J ends, which lost 0 bases and 5 bases, there was a span of 5 bases. Germline CDR1 and CDR2: SNHLY and FYNNEI. The CDR3 extends over 13 amino acids. The CDR3 DNA sequence: TGTGCCAGCAGTGAAGCGGGGGATCAGCCCCAGCATTTT. This gives the protein CASSEAGDQPQHF.

This chain links TRBV6-5 with TRBJ1-1; the D gene is possibly TRBD1 (6 bases). V gave up 4 bases and J gave up 4 bases, with 13 bases separating them. This CDR3 has 14 residues. CDR1 and CDR2 from the germline V gene are MNHEY and SVGAGI. The CDR3 protein is CASSFLVGATEAFF. CDR3 in DNA: TGTGCCAGCAGTTTCTTGGTGGGGGCCACTGAAGCTTTCTTT.

The V and J genes are TRBV29-1 and TRBJ2-2; 7 nucleotides line up with TRBD1. The germline V gene has CDR1 SQVTM and CDR2 ANQGSEA. Trimming removed 7 bases from V and 0 bases from J; junction bases left unmatched: 8. This CDR3 region has 15 residues. The CDR3 reads CSAEGTASNTGELFF. DNA of the CDR3: TGCAGCGCCGAAGGGACAGCGTCGAACACCGGGGAGCTGTTTTTT.

The rearrangement joins TRBV18 to TRBJ2-1, with a tentative D call TRBD2 (6 bases). Germline loops: CDR1 KGHSH, CDR2 LQKENI. This CDR3 has 16 amino acids. Trimming removed 0 bases from V and 2 bases from J, with 11 bases in between. Written as DNA, the CDR3 is TGTGCCAGCTCACCACCGGGGAGGACGGCCTACAATGAGCAGTTCTTC. Its protein is CASSPPGRTAYNEQFF.

This chain connects TRBV28 to TRBJ2-7; D possibly uses TRBD1 or TRBD2 (6 bases each). CDR3 length equals 14 residues. V was pared by 5 bases and J by 0 bases, with 11 bases between. Looked up from germline, CDR1 is MDHEN and CDR2 is SYDVKM. The CDR3 nucleotides read TGTGCCAGCAGTCAAGGGGGGAGCTCCTACGAGCAGTACTTC. It translates to CASSQGGSSYEQYF.

DNA for the CDR3: TGTGCCAGCAGTGAACCCCGGGGCTATAATTCACCCCTCCACTTT. Translation gives CASSEPRGYNSPLHF. The rearrangement uses TRBV2 and TRBJ1-6; D unclear. The CDR3 spans 15 residues. V shed 2 bases and J shed 3 bases, with 8 bases lying between them. CDR1 SNHLY and CDR2 FYNNEI come from the germline V gene.

For this clone: At the DNA level, this CDR3 is encoded by other sequences in the same sample as well. The chain joins TRBV7-2 to TRBJ2-3; D is undetermined. V lost 3 bases, J lost 0 bases, and 4 bases lay in between. The CDR3 totals 13 residues. The germline CDR1 and CDR2 sequences are SGHTA and FQGNSA. The CDR3, as DNA: TGTGCCAGCAGCTTTGTAAGCACAGATACGCAGTATTTT. This encodes CASSFVSTDTQYF.

This clone showed up just once. This rearrangement joins TRBV2 to TRBJ2-7; D is possibly TRBD2 (7 bases). V lost 9 bases, J lost 4 bases, and 13 bases lay in between. Per germline, CDR1 SNHLY and CDR2 FYNNEI. The CDR3 spans 12 residues. CDR3 nucleotides: TGTGCCAGTGGGGGGGGCCGGTACGAGCAGTACTTC. The encoded protein is CASGGGRYEQYF.

The chain's CDR3 is CASVLLGGTEAFF. The CDR3 DNA sequence: TGTGCCAGTGTGCTTTTGGGGGGCACTGAAGCTTTCTTT. This chain connects TRBV12-3 or TRBV12-4 to TRBJ1-1, with a tentative D call TRBD1 (5 bases). CDR3 length: 13 amino acids. Trimming stripped 9 bases from V and 4 bases from J, with 15 bases between.

This CDR3 reads CASSYSAQGTPYEQYF. CDR3 DNA sequence: TGTGCCAGCAGTTACTCGGCACAGGGGACCCCCTACGAGCAGTACTTC. The chain links TRBV6-6 to TRBJ2-7, with 7 bases fitting TRBD1. V lost 0 bases and J lost 2; bases outside the gene matches: 7. Germline CDR1 and CDR2: MNHNY and SVGAGI (reference sequence). This CDR3 comprises 16 residues.

The chain uses TRBV5-1 and TRBJ2-2; possible D gene TRBD2, 5 bases. The V gene lost 4 bases and the J gene lost 6 bases, with 19 bases spanning the gap. CDR3 length: 16 amino acids. Per the germline V gene, CDR1 is SGHRS and CDR2 is YFSETQ. The CDR3: CASSTSTVLRAGELFF. In DNA form, the CDR3 reads TGCGCCAGCAGCACGTCAACGGTCTTGAGGGCCGGGGAGCTGTTTTTT.

This chain links TRBV18 with TRBJ1-6; 10 nucleotides match TRBD1. The CDR3 loop spans 15 amino acids. After removal of 4 bases from V and 6 bases from J, the junction contained 3 bases not matched to a gene. Germline-derived CDR1 and CDR2 are KGHSH and LQKENI. The CDR3 DNA is TGTGCCAGCTCACGTGGGACAGGGGCTAATTCACCCCTCCACTTT. Protein: CASSRGTGANSPLHF.

This clone has only one observation. The V gene is TRBV18, the J gene TRBJ2-2; D possibly corresponds to TRBD2 (5 bases). V gave up 3 bases and J gave up 5 bases, with 7 bases separating them. This CDR3 contains 13 residues. CDR1 is KGHSH, CDR2 LQKENI, per germline. As DNA, the CDR3 is TGTGCCAGCTCACCGCCGGGGACCGGGGAGCTGTTTTTT. Translated, it gives CASSPPGTGELFF.

The genes are TRBV10-3 and TRBJ1-6; 8 bases align to TRBD1. V shed 3 bases and J 6 bases; nucleotides not matched to a gene: 10. The CDR3 is 17 residues long. Per the germline V gene, CDR1 is ENHRY and CDR2 is SYGVKD. CDR3 DNA sequence: TGTGCCATCAGTGACTTTTCAGGGGGCGGTTTTAATTCACCCCTCCACTTT. It specifies CAISDFSGGGFNSPLHF.

The chain uses TRBV3-1 (or the pseudogene TRBV3-2) and TRBJ1-4; 8 nucleotides align to TRBD1. CDR3 length equals 15 residues. Looked up from germline, CDR1 is LGHDT and CDR2 is YNNKEL (reference sequence). V lost 2 bases to trimming and J lost 8 bases; unmatched junction nucleotides: 7. CDR3 region: CASSQTDRGGEKLFF. The DNA of the CDR3 is TGTGCCAGCAGCCAAACCGACAGGGGCGGGGAAAAACTGTTTTTT.

The V and J genes are TRBV2 and TRBJ1-4; D possibly corresponds to TRBD1 (6 bases). The CDR3 consists of 15 residues. Germline values: CDR1 SNHLY, CDR2 FYNNEI. V lost 2 bases, J lost 4 bases, and 11 bases lay in between. CDR3 sequence reads: CASSERGRDNEKLFF. The CDR3 DNA is TGTGCCAGCAGTGAACGGGGGCGCGATAATGAAAAACTGTTTTTT.